The TCR beta chain described here comes from a study of cytomegalovirus exposure and HLA in healthy donors (dated by TCRdb to between 2016 and 2019). With regard to the full study: The 500 to 800 repertoires of the first cohort and the 120 validation repertoires were produced on the same platform, according to a later analysis. The study was designed to test whether signatures of past pathogen exposure could be identified by cataloging public T cell receptors. Along with the approximately 650-subject first cohort, a separate validation cohort of over 90 different subjects was used. To predict cytomegalovirus infection status, the study brought together high-throughput TCR immunosequencing, statistical association of individual TCRs with disease status, and machine learning.

Including the terminal cysteine and phenylalanine, the CDR3 comprises 12 residues. Only the CDR3 DNA is retained, 36 bases long and in frame from the first base. V is clipped by 5 bases and J by 6 bases, and the sequence between their germline boundaries is 7 bases long. CDR1 and CDR2, per the germline V gene, are MNHEY and SVGAGI. For this clone: Its antigen remains undetermined. No much larger clone is present one base from it, and per-base qualities are unavailable.

Points the paper makes about the study in general: Cytomegalovirus status was reported to be diagnosed by the classifier with high specificity and sensitivity in both the original and validation cohorts. According to the authors, the approach could potentially be generalized to other disease states and immunological phenotypes. The study gave a list of around 170 TCR beta chains associated with cytomegalovirus. The validation cohort had no HLA typing available for a later analysis, so co-occurrence within that cohort was assessed over all 110 or so repertoires. Of the cluster scores, roughly 93% were above 0 in a later analysis, which found that TCRs clustered in the first cohort also tended to co-occur in the 95 to 150 validation repertoires. Across donors, most TCR sequences were observed very rarely, whereas some public TCRs were present in many individuals. In vitro tests confirmed that a few of the cytomegalovirus-associated TCR beta chains recognize cytomegalovirus antigens.

Separate from the roughly 700-subject first cohort, the validation cohort of roughly 110 subjects was the group to which the donors belonged. The method was the immunoSEQ multiplex PCR assay. Turning to the authors' computational methods: A statistical classification framework was built for diagnosing cytomegalovirus status from the catalog of TCR beta chain sequences. TCRdb limited this immuneACCESS table to in-frame rearrangements with V and J called. A share of clones is missing; checked studies link under half to unresolved V genes, and the rest is unexplained. The V and J calls and clone size were taken over from that table, and D and trimming were inferred from the DNA. This sample gives 100,000 to 150,000 clones in total; approximately 89% of them show up just once. The top ten constitute less than 1.5% of the sample.

Specimen: PBMCs. The sequence is built from TRBV6-5 and TRBJ2-2; the D gene identity is not certain. The sequence was obtained from a woman between 18 and 29 years old in good health and CMV-seronegative. The base sequence is TGTGCCAGCAGTCGTAGTTCCGGGGAGCTGTTTTTT. This yields the protein CASSRSSGELFF.